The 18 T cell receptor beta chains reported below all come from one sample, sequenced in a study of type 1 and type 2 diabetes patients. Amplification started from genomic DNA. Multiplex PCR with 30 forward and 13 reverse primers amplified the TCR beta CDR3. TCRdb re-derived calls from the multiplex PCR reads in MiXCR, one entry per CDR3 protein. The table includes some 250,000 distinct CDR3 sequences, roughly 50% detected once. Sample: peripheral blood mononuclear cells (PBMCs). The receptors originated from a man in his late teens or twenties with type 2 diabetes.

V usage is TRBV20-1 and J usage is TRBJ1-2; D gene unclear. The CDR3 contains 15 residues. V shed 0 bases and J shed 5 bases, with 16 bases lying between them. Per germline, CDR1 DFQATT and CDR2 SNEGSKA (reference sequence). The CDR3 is CSARDEVVEFYGYTF. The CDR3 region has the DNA TGCAGTGCTAGAGACGAGGTAGTAGAATTTTATGGCTACACCTTC.

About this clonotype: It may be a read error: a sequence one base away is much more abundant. The CDR3 nucleotides are TGCGCCAGCGGTGAGTCCGGTCAGCCCCAGCATTTT. The encoded protein is CASGESGQPQHF. The chain links TRBV10-2 to TRBJ1-5; D unclear. The CDR3 loop spans 12 amino acids. Germline V CDR1 and CDR2: WSHSY, SAAADI.

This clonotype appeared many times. DNA of the CDR3: TGTGCCAGCAGTTACGGACAGTCCGAAAAACTGTTTTTT. Its protein product is CASSYGQSEKLFF. The chain has TRBV2 and TRBJ1-4; D perhaps matches TRBD1 (6 bases). CDR3 size: 13 residues. Germline V gene data show CDR1 as SNHLY and CDR2 as FYNNEI. The germline V and J ends were trimmed by 5 bases and 8 bases, with 12 bases remaining between them.

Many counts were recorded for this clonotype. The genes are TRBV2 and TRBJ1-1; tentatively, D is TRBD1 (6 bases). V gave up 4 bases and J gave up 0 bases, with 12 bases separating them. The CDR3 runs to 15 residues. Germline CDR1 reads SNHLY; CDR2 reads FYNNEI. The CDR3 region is CASSATGLMNTEAFF. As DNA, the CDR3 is TGTGCCAGCAGTGCCACAGGGCTAATGAACACTGAAGCTTTCTTT.

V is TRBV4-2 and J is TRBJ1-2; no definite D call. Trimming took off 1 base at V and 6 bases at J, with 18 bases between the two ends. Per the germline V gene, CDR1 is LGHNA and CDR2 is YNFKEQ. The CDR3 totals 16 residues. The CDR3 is CASSQGREQKGNGYTF. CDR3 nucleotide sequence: TGTGCCAGCAGCCAAGGTAGAGAACAGAAAGGAAATGGCTACACCTTC.

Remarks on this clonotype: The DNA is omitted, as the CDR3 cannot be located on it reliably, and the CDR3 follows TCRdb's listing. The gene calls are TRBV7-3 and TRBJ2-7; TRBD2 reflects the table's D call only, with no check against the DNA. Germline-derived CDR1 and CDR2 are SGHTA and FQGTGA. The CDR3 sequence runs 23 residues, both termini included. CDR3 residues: CASSFYICSASGVASGWTYEQYF.

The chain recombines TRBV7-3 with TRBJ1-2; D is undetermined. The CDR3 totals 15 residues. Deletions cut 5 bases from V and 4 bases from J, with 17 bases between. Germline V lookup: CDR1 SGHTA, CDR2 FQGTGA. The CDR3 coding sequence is TGTGCCAGCAGCCTGGGCCAGTCAATAAGCTATGGCTACACCTTC. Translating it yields CASSLGQSISYGYTF.

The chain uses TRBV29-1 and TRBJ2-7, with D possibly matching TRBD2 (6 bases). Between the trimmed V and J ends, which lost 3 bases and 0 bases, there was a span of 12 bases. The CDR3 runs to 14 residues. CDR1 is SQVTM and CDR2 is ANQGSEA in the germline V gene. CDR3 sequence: CSVEYGGPSYEQYF. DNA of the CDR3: TGCAGCGTTGAGTACGGGGGTCCCTCCTACGAGCAGTACTTC.

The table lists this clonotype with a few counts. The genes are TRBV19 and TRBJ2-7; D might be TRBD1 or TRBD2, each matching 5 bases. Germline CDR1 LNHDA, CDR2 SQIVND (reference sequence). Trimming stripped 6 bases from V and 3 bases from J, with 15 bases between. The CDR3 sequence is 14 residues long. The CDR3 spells CASSLRDGLYEQYF. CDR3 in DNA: TGTGCCAGTAGCCTCCGGGACGGCCTCTACGAGCAGTACTTC.

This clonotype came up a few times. This chain's CDR3 is CASRAGASYEQYF. The DNA of the CDR3 is TGTGCCAGCAGAGCCGGGGCGTCCTACGAGCAGTACTTC. The rearrangement links TRBV12-3 or TRBV12-4 to TRBJ2-7, with D possibly called TRBD1 or TRBD2 (5 bases each). This CDR3 comprises 13 residues. Trimming took 6 bases from V and 1 from J, leaving 10 bases between them.

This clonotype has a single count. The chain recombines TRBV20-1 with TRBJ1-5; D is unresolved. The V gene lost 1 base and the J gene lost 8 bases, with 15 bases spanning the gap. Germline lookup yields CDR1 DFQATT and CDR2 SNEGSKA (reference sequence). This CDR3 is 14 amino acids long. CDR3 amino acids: CSARGPSYWEPQHF. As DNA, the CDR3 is TGCAGTGCTAGAGGCCCTTCCTATTGGGAGCCCCAGCATTTT.

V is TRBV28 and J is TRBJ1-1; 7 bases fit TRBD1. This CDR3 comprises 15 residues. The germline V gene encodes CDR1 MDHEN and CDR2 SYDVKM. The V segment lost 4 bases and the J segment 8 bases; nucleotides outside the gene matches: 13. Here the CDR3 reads CASSSRSAGGWEAFF. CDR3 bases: TGTGCCAGCAGTTCTCGTTCAGCAGGGGGATGGGAAGCTTTCTTT.

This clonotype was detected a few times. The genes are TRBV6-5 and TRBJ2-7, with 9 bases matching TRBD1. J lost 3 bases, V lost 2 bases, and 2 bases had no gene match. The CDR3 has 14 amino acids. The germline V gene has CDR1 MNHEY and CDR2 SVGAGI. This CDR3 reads CASSYGDRVYEQYF. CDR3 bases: TGTGCCAGCAGTTACGGGGACAGGGTCTACGAGCAGTACTTC.

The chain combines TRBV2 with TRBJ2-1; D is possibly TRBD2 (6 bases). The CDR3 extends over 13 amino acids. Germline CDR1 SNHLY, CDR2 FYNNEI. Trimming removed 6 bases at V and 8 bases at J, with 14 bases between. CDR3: CASRLAAFYEQFF. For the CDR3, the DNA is TGTGCCAGCAGGTTAGCGGCTTTCTATGAGCAGTTCTTC.

The DNA for the CDR3 is TGTGCCAGCAGTCCGATGGGACAGGGCGGCTACGAGCAGTACTTC. It is translated as CASSPMGQGGYEQYF. This chain connects TRBV2 to TRBJ2-7, with 9 bases aligning to TRBD1. Trimming took 5 bases from V and 3 from J; bases not matched to a gene: 8. The V gene's germline CDR1 is SNHLY and CDR2 FYNNEI. This CDR3 has 15 amino acids.

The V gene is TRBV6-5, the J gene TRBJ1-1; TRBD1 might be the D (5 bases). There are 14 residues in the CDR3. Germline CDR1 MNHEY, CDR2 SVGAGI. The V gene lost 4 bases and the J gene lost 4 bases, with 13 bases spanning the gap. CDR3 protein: CASSSAGLITEAFF. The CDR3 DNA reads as TGTGCCAGCAGTTCTGCGGGACTGATCACTGAAGCTTTCTTT.

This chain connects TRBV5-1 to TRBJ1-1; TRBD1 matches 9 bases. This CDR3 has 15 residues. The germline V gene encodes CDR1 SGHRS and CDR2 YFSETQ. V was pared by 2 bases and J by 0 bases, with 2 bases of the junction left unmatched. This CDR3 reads CASSFTGGLNTEAFF. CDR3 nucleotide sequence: TGCGCCAGCAGCTTTACAGGGGGCTTGAACACTGAAGCTTTCTTT. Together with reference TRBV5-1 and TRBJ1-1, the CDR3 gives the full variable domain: KAGVTQTPRYLIKTRGQQVTLSCSPISGHRSVSWYQQTPGQGLQFLFEYFSETQRNKGNFPGRFSGRQFSNSRSEMNVSTLELGDSALYLCASSFTGGLNTEAFFGQGTRLTVV.

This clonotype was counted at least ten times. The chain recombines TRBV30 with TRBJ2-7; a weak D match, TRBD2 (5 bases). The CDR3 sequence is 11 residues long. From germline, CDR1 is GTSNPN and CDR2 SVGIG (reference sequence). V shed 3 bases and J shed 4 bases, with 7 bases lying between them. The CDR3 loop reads CAWRLDYEQYF. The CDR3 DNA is TGTGCCTGGAGACTAGATTACGAGCAGTACTTC.